This TCR beta chain comes out of a study of T-cell memory formation after mild COVID-19. Each CDR3 protein is one row after TCRdb ran MiXCR on the 5' RACE reads. Of 400,000 to 500,000 distinct CDR3 sequences in the sample, 20% were seen once. Germline assignment: CDR1 SNHLY and CDR2 FYNNEI. V was clipped by 1 base and J by 3 bases, with 9 bases between them. The CDR3 is made up of 14 amino acids. Study observations and caveats: Proof of SARS-CoV-2 specificity was absent for the second-wave clones that crested on day 37. Researchers found some responding clones in pre-infection memory, a sign that cross-reactive memory joined. Most CD4+ clones that shrank were in CM and EM, while CD8+ ones turned up in EMRA. Day 15 to 85 contracting clones showed balanced CD4/CD8; later expanders leaned CD4+.

Points on this clonotype: The antigen is undetermined.

The receptor was isolated from an adult woman who had mild COVID-19 (a few samples of this study predate the infection). Cell type and time point are not known. The chain links TRBV2 to TRBJ1-2; maybe TRBD1 (5 bases). Specimen: PBMCs or a T cell subset sorted from them (not recorded which). In DNA form, the CDR3 reads TGTGCCAGCAGTGAAGTCGGGGGGGACTATGGCTACACCTTC. It codes for CASSEVGGDYGYTF. Drawing the rest from reference TRBV2 and TRBJ1-2, the complete variable domain is EPEVTQTPSHQVTQMGQEVILRCVPISNHLYFYWYRQILGQKVEFLVSFYNNEISEKSEIFDDQFSVERPDGSNFTLKIRSTKLEDSAMYFCASSEVGGDYGYTFGSGTRLTVV.